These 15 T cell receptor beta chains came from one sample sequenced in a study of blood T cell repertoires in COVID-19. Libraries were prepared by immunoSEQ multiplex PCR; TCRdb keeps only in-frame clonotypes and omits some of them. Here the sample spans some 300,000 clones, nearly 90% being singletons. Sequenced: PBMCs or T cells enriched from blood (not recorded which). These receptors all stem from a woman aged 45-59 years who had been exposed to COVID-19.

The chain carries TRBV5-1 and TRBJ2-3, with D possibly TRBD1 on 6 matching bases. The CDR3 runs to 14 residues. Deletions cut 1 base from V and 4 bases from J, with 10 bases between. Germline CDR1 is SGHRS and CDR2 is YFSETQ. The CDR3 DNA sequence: TGCGCCAGCAGCTTGTTACAGGGCGCAGATACGCAGTATTTT. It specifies CASSLLQGADTQYF.

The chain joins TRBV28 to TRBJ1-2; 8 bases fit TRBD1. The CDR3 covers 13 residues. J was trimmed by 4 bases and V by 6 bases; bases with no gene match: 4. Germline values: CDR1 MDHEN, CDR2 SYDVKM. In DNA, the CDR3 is TGTGCCAGCAGGTTAACAGGGGGCTATGGCTACACCTTC. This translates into CASRLTGGYGYTF.

The CDR3 region has the DNA TGTGCCAGCAGCTTAGGGTTTGAGGAGACCCAGTACTTC. Translated, it gives CASSLGFEETQYF. This chain joins TRBV11-2 and TRBJ2-5; no clear D gene. Germline assignment: CDR1 SGHAT and CDR2 FQNNGV. The CDR3 sequence is 13 residues long. The ends were cut back, 1 base at V and 5 bases at J, with 8 bases in the middle.

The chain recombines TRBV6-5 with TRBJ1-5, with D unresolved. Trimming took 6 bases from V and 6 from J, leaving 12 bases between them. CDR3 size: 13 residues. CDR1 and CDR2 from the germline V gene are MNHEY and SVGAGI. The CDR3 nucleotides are TGTGCCAGCAGGGGAGGATGGGGTCAGCCCCAGCATTTT. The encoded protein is CASRGGWGQPQHF.

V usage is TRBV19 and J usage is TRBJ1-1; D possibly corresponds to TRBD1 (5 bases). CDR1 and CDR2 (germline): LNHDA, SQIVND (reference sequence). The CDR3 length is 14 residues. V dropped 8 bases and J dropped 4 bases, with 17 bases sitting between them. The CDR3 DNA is TGTGCCAGTGGGGATTGGTCAGGGCGCACTGAAGCTTTCTTT. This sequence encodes CASGDWSGRTEAFF.

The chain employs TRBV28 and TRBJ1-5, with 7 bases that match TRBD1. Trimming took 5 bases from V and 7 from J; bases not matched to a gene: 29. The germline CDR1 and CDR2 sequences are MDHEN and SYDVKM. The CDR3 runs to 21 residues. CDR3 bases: TGTGCCAGCAGTCAACCAAAGCCCGGGACAGATGTATTCCTAAGTTTCCAGCCCCAGCATTTT. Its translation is CASSQPKPGTDVFLSFQPQHF. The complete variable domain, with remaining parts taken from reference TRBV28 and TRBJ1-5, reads DVKVTQSSRYLVKRTGEKVFLECVQDMDHENMFWYRQDPGLGLRLIYFSYDVKMKEKGDIPEGYSVSREKKERFSLILESASTNQTSMYLCASSQPKPGTDVFLSFQPQHFGDGTRLSIL.

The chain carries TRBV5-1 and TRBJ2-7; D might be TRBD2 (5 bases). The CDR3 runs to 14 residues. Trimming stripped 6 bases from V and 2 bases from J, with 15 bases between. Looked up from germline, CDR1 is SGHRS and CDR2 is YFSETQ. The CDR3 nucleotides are TGCGCCAGCACCGACGGAGGATCCACCTACGAGCAGTACTTC. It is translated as CASTDGGSTYEQYF.

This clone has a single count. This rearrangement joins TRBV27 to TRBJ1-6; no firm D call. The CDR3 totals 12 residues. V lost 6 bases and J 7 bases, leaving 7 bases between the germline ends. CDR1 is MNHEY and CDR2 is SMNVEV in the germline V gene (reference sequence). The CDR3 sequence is CASSSPNSPLHF. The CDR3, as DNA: TGTGCCAGCAGCTCCCCCAATTCACCCCTCCACTTT.

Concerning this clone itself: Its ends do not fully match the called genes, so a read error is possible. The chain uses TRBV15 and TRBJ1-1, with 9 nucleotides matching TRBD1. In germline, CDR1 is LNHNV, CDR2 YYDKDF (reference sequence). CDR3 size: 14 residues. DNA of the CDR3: TGTGCCACCAGCGTGGGACAGGGTGGGACTGAAGCTTTTTTT. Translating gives CATSVGQGGTEAFF.

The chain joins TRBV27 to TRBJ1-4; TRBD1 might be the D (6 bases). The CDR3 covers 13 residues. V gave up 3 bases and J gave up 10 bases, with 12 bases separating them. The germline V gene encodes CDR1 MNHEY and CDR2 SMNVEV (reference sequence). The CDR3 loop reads CASSLREGGKLFF. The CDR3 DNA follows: TGTGCCAGCAGTTTGAGGGAGGGGGGAAAACTGTTTTTT.

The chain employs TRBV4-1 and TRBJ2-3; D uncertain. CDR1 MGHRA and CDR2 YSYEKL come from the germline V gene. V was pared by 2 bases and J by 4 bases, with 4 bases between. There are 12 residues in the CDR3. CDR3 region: CASSQLSDTQYF. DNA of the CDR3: TGCGCCAGCAGCCAATTATCAGATACGCAGTATTTT.

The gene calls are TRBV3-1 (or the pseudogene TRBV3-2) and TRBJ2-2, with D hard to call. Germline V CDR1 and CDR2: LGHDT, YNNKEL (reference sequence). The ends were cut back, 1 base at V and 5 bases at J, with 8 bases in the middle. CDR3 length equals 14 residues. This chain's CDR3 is CASSQVPQTGELFF. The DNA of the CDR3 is TGTGCCAGCAGCCAAGTTCCACAGACCGGGGAGCTGTTTTTT.

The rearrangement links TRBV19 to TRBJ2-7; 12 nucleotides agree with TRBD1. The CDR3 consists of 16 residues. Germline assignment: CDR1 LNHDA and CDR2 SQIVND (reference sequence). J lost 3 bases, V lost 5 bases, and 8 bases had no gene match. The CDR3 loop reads CASSHKGTGGFYEQYF. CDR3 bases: TGTGCCAGTAGTCACAAAGGGACAGGGGGCTTCTACGAGCAGTACTTC.

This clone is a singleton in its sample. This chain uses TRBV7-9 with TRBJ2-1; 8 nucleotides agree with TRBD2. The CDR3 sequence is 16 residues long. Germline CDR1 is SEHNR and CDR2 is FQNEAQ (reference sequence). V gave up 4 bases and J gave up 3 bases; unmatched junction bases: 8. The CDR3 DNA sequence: TGTGCCAGCAGCTACGGTGGACTAGCCGACTACAATGAGCAGTTCTTC. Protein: CASSYGGLADYNEQFF.

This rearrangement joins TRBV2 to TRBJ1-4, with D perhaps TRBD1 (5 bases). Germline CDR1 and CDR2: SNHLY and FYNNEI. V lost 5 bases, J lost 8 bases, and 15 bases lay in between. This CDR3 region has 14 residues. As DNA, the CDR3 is TGTGCCAGCAGTAAGGACGTCTGGGGCGAAAAACTGTTTTTT. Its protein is CASSKDVWGEKLFF.